The present T cell receptor (beta chain) was sequenced within a study of blood T cells in healthy people across ages. This clonotype showed up just a few times. Then a second PCR, running about 6 to 12 cycles, was carried out with a sample-barcoded 5' primer and a J-beta primer mix. A single record per CDR3 protein comes from TCRdb applying MiXCR to the 5' RACE reads. The table records over 1.5 million distinct CDR3 sequences, roughly 52% of them present only once. Those donating, healthy Caucasian individuals from Russia, were aged roughly 6 to 100. CDR1 and CDR2 (germline): DFQATT, SNEGSKA (reference sequence). J lost 5 bases, V lost 0 bases, and 8 bases had no gene match. The CDR3 totals 15 residues.

The specimen was blood. The receptor comes from a woman aged 40 to 50 in good health. V and J are TRBV20-1 and TRBJ2-5; 8 bases fit TRBD1. CDR3 DNA sequence: TGCAGTGCTAGAGATCCGGACAGGGCCGGGGAGACCCAGTACTTC. Its translation is CSARDPDRAGETQYF.